A single sample is the source of the 3 T cell receptor beta chains below, sequenced in a study of molecular identifiers for immune sequencing clone quantification. Using its own MiXCR run on the PCR reads, TCRdb lists one record per CDR3 protein. The sample holds around 65,000 distinct CDR3 sequences, less than 20% seen once. The sequencing input was naive CD8+ T cells from blood, with Jurkat cell RNA spiked in. Subset described: FACS-sorted CD8+CD4-CCR7+CD45RA+ naive T cells. Receptors were obtained from a human donor in good health. Some libraries in this study had Jurkat cell RNA spiked in.

The V call is TRBV20-1, the J call TRBJ2-1, with D possibly TRBD1 on 6 matching bases. The V end was cut by 6 bases, the J end by 5 bases, with 17 bases between. CDR1 and CDR2 (germline): DFQATT, SNEGSKA (reference sequence). The CDR3 loop spans 14 amino acids. The CDR3 DNA reads TGCAGTGCCAGGGGTGTTGCGGTGAACAATGAGCAGTTCTTC. It specifies CSARGVAVNNEQFF.

There are many counts of this clonotype. V and J are TRBV5-5 and TRBJ2-3; D remains ambiguous. The CDR3 has 12 residues. CDR1 SGHKS and CDR2 YYEKEE come from the germline V gene (reference sequence). Trimming shortened V by 2 bases and J by 4 bases, and 5 bases separated the two germline ends. For the CDR3, the DNA is TGTGCCAGCAGCTTCAGCGCAGATACGCAGTATTTT. It translates to CASSFSADTQYF. The full variable domain, with the rest looked up from reference TRBV5-5 and TRBJ2-3, is DAGVTQSPTHLIKTRGQQVTLRCSPISGHKSVSWYQQVLGQGPQFIFQYYEKEERGRGNFPDRFSARQFPNYSSELNVNALLLGDSALYLCASSFSADTQYFGPGTRLTVL.

There are a few counts of this clonotype. V is TRBV11-2 and J is TRBJ2-7, with a weak D call TRBD2 (5 bases). Germline V gives CDR1 SGHAT, CDR2 FQNNGV. V gave up 5 bases and J gave up 0 bases, with 17 bases separating them. This CDR3 has 16 amino acids. DNA for the CDR3: TGTGCCAGCAGCCCGTCGGCGGGCGAGAGCTCCTACGAGCAGTACTTC. It codes for CASSPSAGESSYEQYF.